Shown below are 13 T cell receptor beta chains from a single sample sequenced in a study of T cell responses to AZD1222 COVID-19 vaccine. Method: immunoSEQ multiplex PCR; TCRdb's copy keeps in-frame clones and lacks some. The table has 140,000 to 150,000 clones, over 85% seen once. Sequenced here: peripheral blood, sampled on day 0 of AZD1222 vaccination. Receptors were obtained from an adult in good health.

This chain links TRBV21-1 with TRBJ1-1; the table gives TRBD1 as D, unverified against the DNA. TRBV21-1 is an annotated pseudogene. CDR3 size: 15 residues. DNA for the CDR3: TGTGCCAGCAGCAAAGACAGGGGGAGAGACACTGAAGCTTTCTTT. This gives the protein CASSKDRGRDTEAFF.

The chain uses TRBV20-1 and TRBJ2-7; tentatively, D is TRBD1 (6 bases). Germline CDR1 DFQATT, CDR2 SNEGSKA (reference sequence). V was shortened by 3 bases and J by 5 bases, with 8 bases between the two germline ends. The CDR3 is 11 amino acids. The CDR3 DNA reads as TGCAGTGCTAGTTACAGGGACGAGCAGTACTTC. It codes for CSASYRDEQYF.

The rearrangement joins TRBV3-1 (or the pseudogene TRBV3-2) to TRBJ1-6; TRBD1 aligns across 9 bases. The CDR3 consists of 18 residues. The V segment lost 3 bases and the J segment 1 base; nucleotides outside the gene matches: 7. Germline lookup yields CDR1 LGHDT and CDR2 YNNKEL (reference sequence). The CDR3, as DNA: TGTGCCAGCAGCCAGCGACTGGGACAGGGATCCTATAATTCACCCCTCCACTTT. The encoded protein is CASSQRLGQGSYNSPLHF.

The gene calls are TRBV5-4 and TRBJ2-4; 7 bases agree with TRBD2. Germline assignment: CDR1 SGHNT and CDR2 YYREEE (reference sequence). The CDR3 has 15 residues. V was clipped by 4 bases and J by 8 bases; unmatched bases: 12. This CDR3 is CASSGGDSGWDIQYF. Written as DNA, the CDR3 is TGTGCCAGCAGCGGGGGGGATAGCGGCTGGGACATTCAGTACTTC.

The V gene is TRBV3-1 (or the pseudogene TRBV3-2), the J gene TRBJ1-5; a weak D match, TRBD1 (5 bases). Per the germline V gene, CDR1 is LGHDT and CDR2 is YNNKEL (reference sequence). The CDR3 extends over 16 amino acids. V lost 4 bases and J 3 bases, leaving 16 bases between the germline ends. The CDR3 sequence is CASSLTGDLTNQPQHF. The CDR3 bases are TGTGCCAGCAGCCTCACAGGCGACCTAACCAATCAGCCCCAGCATTTT.

The chain couples TRBV27 to TRBJ1-6; D perhaps matches TRBD1 (6 bases). Germline V gives CDR1 MNHEY, CDR2 SMNVEV (reference sequence). V lost 2 bases, J lost 7 bases, and 12 bases lay in between. The CDR3 is 15 residues long. DNA of the CDR3: TGTGCCAGCAGTTTACTGGGGGCGAGAAATTCACCCCTCCACTTT. Its translation is CASSLLGARNSPLHF.

The V and J genes are TRBV3-1 (or the pseudogene TRBV3-2) and TRBJ2-3, with a tentative D call TRBD2 (5 bases). CDR3 length: 14 residues. Trimming took 4 bases from V and 8 from J, leaving 16 bases between them. From germline, CDR1 is LGHDT and CDR2 YNNKEL (reference sequence). The CDR3, as DNA: TGTGCCAGCAGCCCGACGGGCTCCCGGGGTACGCAGTATTTT. Encoded protein: CASSPTGSRGTQYF.

This clone was detected only once. V gene TRBV25-1 combines with J gene TRBJ2-2; TRBD1 agrees at 7 bases. This CDR3 region has 14 residues. Germline values: CDR1 MGHDK, CDR2 SYGVNS. Trimming removed 10 bases from V and 13 bases from J; junction bases left unmatched: 18. The CDR3 sequence is CATSGTVGSGALFF. CDR3 coding DNA: TGTGCCACCTCGGGGACAGTGGGGTCGGGTGCGCTGTTTTTT. Full variable domain (remainder filled in from reference TRBV25-1 and TRBJ2-2): EADIYQTPRYLVIGTGKKITLECSQTMGHDKMYWYQQDPGMELHLIHYSYGVNSTEKGDLSSESTVSRIRTEHFPLTLESARPSHTSQYLCATSGTVGSGALFFGEGSRLTVL.

The rearrangement joins TRBV25-1 to TRBJ1-2, with D possibly matching TRBD1 (5 bases). This CDR3 has 16 amino acids. V lost 2 bases and J 7 bases, leaving 20 bases between the germline ends. Germline lookup yields CDR1 MGHDK and CDR2 SYGVNS. Here the CDR3 reads CASSEAGRGALGGYTF. CDR3 nucleotide sequence: TGTGCCAGCAGTGAAGCCGGACGTGGGGCGCTGGGTGGCTACACCTTC.

In this sample, this clone turned up once. This chain links TRBV27 with TRBJ1-2; the D is unclear. From germline, CDR1 is MNHEY and CDR2 SMNVEV (reference sequence). Between the trimmed V and J ends, which lost 6 bases and 13 bases, there was a span of 18 bases. The CDR3 sequence is 12 residues long. Here the CDR3 reads CASSDRLNHFTF. The CDR3 DNA sequence: TGTGCCAGCAGCGATAGACTAAACCACTTCACCTTC.

The chain is built from TRBV6-5 and TRBJ2-5; tentative D call: TRBD2 (5 bases). Between the trimmed V and J ends, which lost 5 bases and 0 bases, there was a span of 13 bases. Germline V gene lookup returns CDR1 MNHEY and CDR2 SVGAGI. The CDR3 is 15 residues long. This CDR3 reads CASSRGSLYQETQYF. In nucleotides, the CDR3 is TGTGCCAGCAGTCGGGGTAGCTTGTACCAAGAGACCCAGTACTTC.

V and J are TRBV14 and TRBJ2-7, with D tentatively TRBD2 (6 bases). The V gene lost 1 base and the J gene lost 0 bases, with 10 bases spanning the gap. CDR1 and CDR2 (germline): SGHDN, FVKESK. There are 15 residues in the CDR3. CDR3 residues: CASSQGPGSSYEQYF. The CDR3 coding sequence is TGTGCCAGCAGCCAAGGTCCCGGGAGCTCCTACGAGCAGTACTTC.

The chain couples TRBV24-1 to TRBJ2-1; D is undetermined. The CDR3 consists of 14 residues. Per the germline V gene, CDR1 is KGHDR and CDR2 is SFDVKD. Trimming removed 1 base at V and 6 bases at J, with 9 bases between. This CDR3 reads CATSDFKTPNEQFF. CDR3 in DNA: TGTGCCACCAGTGATTTCAAGACCCCCAATGAGCAGTTCTTC.